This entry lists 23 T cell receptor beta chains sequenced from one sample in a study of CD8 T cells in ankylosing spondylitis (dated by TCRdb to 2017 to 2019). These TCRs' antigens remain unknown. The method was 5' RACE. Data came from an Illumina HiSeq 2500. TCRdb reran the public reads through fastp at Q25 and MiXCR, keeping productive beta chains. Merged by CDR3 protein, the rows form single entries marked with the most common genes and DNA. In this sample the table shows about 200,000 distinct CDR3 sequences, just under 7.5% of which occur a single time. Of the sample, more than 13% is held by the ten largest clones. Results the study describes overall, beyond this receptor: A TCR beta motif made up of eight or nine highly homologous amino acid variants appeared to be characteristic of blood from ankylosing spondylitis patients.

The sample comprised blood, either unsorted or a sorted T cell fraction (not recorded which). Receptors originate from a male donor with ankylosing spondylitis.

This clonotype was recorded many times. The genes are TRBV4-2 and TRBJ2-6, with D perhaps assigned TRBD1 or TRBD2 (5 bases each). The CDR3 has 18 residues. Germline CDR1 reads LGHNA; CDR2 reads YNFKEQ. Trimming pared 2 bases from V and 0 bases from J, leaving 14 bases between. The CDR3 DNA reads TGTGCCAGCAGCCAACCGGGACGGGAACTCTCTGGGGCCAACGTCCTGACTTTC. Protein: CASSQPGRELSGANVLTF.

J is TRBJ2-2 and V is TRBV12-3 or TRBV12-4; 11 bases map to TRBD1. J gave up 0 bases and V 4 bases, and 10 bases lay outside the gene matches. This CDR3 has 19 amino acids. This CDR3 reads CASSSLGQGAFSNTGELFF. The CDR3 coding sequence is TGTGCCAGCAGTTCCCTCGGACAGGGGGCCTTTTCGAACACCGGGGAGCTGTTTTTT.

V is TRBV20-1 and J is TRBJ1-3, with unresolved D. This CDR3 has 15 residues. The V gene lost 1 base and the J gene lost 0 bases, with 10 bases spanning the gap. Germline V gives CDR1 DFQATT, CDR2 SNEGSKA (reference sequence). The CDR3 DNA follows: TGCAGTGCTAGAGGACCGTGGGACTCTGGAAACACCATATATTTT. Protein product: CSARGPWDSGNTIYF.

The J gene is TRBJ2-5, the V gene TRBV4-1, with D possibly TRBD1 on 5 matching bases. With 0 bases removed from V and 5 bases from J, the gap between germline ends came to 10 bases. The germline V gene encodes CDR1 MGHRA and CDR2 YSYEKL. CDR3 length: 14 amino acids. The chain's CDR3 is CASSQEGNRETQYF. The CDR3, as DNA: TGCGCCAGCAGCCAAGAGGGTAACAGGGAGACCCAGTACTTC.

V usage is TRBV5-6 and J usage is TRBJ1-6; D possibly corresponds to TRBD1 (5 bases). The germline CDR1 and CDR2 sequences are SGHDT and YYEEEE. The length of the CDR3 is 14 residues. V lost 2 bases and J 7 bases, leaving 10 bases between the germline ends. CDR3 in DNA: TGTGCCAGCAGCTTCAGGGTGTCCAATTCACCCCTCCACTTT. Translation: CASSFRVSNSPLHF.

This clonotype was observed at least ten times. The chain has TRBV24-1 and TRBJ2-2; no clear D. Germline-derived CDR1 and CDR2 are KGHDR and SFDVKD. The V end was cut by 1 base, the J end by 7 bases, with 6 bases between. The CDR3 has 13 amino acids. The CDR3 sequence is CATSDLGIGELFF. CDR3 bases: TGTGCCACCAGTGATTTAGGAATCGGGGAGCTGTTTTTT.

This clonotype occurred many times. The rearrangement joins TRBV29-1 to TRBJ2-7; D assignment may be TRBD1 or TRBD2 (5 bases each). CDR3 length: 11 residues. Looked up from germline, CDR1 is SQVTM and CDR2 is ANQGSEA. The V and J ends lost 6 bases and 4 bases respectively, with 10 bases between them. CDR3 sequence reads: CSVADNYEQYF. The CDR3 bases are TGCAGCGTAGCGGACAATTACGAGCAGTACTTC.

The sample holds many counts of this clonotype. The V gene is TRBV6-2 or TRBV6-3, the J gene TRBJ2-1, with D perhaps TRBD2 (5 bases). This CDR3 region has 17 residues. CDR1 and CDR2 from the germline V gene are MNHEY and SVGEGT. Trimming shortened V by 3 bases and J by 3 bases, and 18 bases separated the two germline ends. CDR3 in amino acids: CASSYSGRGGIYNEQFF. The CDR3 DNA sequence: TGTGCCAGCAGTTATTCGGGTCGGGGTGGTATCTACAATGAGCAGTTCTTC.

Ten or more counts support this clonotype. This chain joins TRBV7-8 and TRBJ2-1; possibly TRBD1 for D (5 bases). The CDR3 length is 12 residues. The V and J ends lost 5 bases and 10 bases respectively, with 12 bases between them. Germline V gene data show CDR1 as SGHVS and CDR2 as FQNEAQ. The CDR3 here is CASSAQRQEQFF. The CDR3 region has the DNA TGTGCCAGCAGCGCCCAACGACAGGAGCAGTTCTTC.

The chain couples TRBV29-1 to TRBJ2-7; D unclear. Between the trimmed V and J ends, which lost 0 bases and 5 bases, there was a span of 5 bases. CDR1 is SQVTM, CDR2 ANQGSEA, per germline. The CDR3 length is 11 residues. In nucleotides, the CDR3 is TGCAGCGTTGAAGACGTCGACGAGCAGTACTTC. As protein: CSVEDVDEQYF.

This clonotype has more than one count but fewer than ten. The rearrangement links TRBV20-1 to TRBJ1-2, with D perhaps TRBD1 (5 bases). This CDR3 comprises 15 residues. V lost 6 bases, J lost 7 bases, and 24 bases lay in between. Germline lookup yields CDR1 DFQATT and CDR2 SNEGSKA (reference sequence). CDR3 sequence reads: CSADPGLTFAVGYTF. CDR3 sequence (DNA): TGCAGTGCAGACCCGGGACTGACTTTCGCGGTTGGCTACACCTTC.

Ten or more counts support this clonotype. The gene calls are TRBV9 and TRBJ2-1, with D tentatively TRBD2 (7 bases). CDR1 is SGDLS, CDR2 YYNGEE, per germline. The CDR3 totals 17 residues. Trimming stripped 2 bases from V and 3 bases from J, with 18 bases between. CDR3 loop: CASSVGGGPTFYNEQFF. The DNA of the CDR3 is TGTGCCAGCAGCGTGGGGGGGGGCCCTACGTTCTACAATGAGCAGTTCTTC.

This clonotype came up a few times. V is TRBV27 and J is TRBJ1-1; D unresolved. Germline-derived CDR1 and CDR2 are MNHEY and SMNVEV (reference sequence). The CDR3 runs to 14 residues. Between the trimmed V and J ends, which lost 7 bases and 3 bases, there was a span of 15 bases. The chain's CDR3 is CASKYSNQYTEAFF. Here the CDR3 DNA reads TGTGCCAGCAAATACTCTAACCAATACACTGAAGCTTTCTTT.

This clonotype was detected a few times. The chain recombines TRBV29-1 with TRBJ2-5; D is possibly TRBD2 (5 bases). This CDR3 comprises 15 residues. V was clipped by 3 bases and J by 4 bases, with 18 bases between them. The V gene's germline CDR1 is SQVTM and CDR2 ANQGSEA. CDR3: CSVDPTDLLGETQYF. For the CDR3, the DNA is TGCAGCGTTGACCCTACGGACCTACTAGGAGAGACCCAGTACTTC.

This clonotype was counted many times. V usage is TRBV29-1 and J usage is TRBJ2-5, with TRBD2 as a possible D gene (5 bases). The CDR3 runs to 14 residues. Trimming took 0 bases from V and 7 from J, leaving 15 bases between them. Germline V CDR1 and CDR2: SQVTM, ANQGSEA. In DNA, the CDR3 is TGCAGCGTTGAAGATCTGGGGTACCGGGGGACCCAGTACTTC. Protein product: CSVEDLGYRGTQYF. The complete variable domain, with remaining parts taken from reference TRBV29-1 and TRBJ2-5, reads SAVISQKPSRDICQRGTSLTIQCQVDSQVTMMFWYRQQPGQSLTLIATANQGSEATYESGFVIDKFPISRPNLTFSTLTVSNMSPEDSSIYLCSVEDLGYRGTQYFGPGTRLLVL.

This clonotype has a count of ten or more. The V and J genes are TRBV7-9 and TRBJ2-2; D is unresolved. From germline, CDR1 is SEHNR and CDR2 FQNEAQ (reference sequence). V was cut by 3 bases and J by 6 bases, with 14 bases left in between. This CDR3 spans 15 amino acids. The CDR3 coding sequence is TGTGCCAGCAGCTTGGGGTTACTCGAATCCGGGGAGCTGTTTTTT. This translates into CASSLGLLESGELFF.

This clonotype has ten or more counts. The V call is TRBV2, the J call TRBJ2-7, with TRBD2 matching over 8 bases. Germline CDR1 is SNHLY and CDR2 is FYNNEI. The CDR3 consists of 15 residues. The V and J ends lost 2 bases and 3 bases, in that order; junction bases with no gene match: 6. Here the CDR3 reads CASSETSREGYEQYF. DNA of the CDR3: TGTGCCAGCAGTGAAACAAGTCGGGAGGGCTACGAGCAGTACTTC.

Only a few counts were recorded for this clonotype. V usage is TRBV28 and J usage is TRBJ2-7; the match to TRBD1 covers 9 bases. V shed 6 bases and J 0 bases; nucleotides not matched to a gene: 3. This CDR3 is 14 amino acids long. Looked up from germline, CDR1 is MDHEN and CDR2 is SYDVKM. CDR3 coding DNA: TGTGCCAGCAGATTGACAGGGGGCTCCTACGAGCAGTACTTC. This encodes CASRLTGGSYEQYF.

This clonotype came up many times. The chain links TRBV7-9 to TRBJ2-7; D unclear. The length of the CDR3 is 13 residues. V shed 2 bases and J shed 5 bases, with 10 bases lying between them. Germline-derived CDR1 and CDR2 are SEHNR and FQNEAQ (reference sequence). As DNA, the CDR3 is TGTGCCAGCAGCTTAATCCTGCTCCACGAGCAGTACTTC. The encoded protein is CASSLILLHEQYF.

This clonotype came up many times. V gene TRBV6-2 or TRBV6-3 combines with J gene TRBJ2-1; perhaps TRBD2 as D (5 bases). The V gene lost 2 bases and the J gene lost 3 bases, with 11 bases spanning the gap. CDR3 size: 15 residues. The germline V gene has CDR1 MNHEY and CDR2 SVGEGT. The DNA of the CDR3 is TGTGCCAGCAGTTACCTGGACTCCGTCTACAATGAGCAGTTCTTC. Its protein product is CASSYLDSVYNEQFF.

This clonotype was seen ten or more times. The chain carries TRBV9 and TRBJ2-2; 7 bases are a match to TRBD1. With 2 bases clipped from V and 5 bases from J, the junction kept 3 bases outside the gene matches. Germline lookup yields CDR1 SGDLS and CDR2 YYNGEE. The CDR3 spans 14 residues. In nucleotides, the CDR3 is TGTGCCAGCAGCGTCCCGACAGGGACCGGGGAGCTGTTTTTT. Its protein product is CASSVPTGTGELFF. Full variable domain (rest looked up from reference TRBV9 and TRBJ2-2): DSGVTQTPKHLITATGQRVTLRCSPRSGDLSVYWYQQSLDQGLQFLIQYYNGEERAKGNILERFSAQQFPDLHSELNLSSLELGDSALYFCASSVPTGTGELFFGEGSRLTVL.

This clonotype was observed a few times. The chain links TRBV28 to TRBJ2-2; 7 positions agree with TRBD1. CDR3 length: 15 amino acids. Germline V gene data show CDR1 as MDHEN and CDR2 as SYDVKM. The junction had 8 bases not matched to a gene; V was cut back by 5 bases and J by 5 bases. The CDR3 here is CASSIGRGSTGELFF. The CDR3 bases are TGTGCCAGCAGTATTGGCAGGGGGAGTACCGGGGAGCTGTTTTTT.

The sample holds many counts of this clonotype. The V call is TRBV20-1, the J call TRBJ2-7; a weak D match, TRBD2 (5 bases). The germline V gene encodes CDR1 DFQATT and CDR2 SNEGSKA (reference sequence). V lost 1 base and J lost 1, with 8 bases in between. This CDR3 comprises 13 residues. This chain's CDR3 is CSARVSGSYEQYF. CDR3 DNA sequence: TGCAGTGCTAGAGTCAGCGGTTCCTACGAGCAGTACTTC.